This T cell receptor beta chain is drawn from a study of CD8 T cells in ankylosing spondylitis. General study results and limits: Reportedly, significant enrichment of disease-linked clones occurred in matched ankylosing spondylitis synovial fluid. Previously reported in reactive arthritis synovial fluid and blood were some of the motif variants. Within peripheral blood, clones linked to disease were CD8+ and relatively rare. The study identified a TCR beta motif of eight highly homologous variants that appeared characteristic of ankylosing spondylitis blood.

J lost 5 bases, V lost 6 bases, and 1 base had no gene match. This CDR3 is 14 amino acids long. At least ten counts were recorded for this clonotype. Its antigen is unidentified. 5'-RACE, quantitative and with molecular barcodes, yielded the TCR beta libraries. TCRdb reprocessed the 5' RACE reads with MiXCR, giving one entry per CDR3 protein. The sample contains about 440,000 distinct CDR3 sequences, roughly 17% of which appear only once. J is TRBJ2-2 and V is TRBV12-3 or TRBV12-4, with TRBD2 matching 12 bases. The sequencing sample was made of blood, either unsorted or a sorted T cell fraction (not recorded which). The clonotype was recovered from a male donor with ankylosing spondylitis. The CDR3 region is CASRGTSGTGELFF. CDR3 coding DNA: TGTGCCAGCAGGGGGACTAGCGGGACCGGGGAGCTGTTTTTT.